Described below is a single T cell receptor beta chain sequence and its context. Germline CDR1 is SGHTS and CDR2 is YDEGEE. This CDR3 spans 16 amino acids. V shed 5 bases, J shed 2 bases, and the junction held 10 bases outside the gene matches. This record comes from a study of blood T cell repertoires in COVID-19. Whole-study context: Samples came from the United States, Italy and Spain, spanning acute and convalescent COVID-19. From T cells, B-cell-depleted T cells, or PBMCs came the material, which was cDNA or gDNA.

In the source study's methods: Amplification of reference gene primers provided the estimated nucleated cell counts. Clones were read by immunoSEQ multiplex PCR, and TCRdb kept only the in-frame ones, dropping some. V and J calls and clone size come straight from that table; D and trimming were deduced from the DNA. The repertoire holds 150,000 to 200,000 clones, with about 88% as singletons. The V call is TRBV5-8, the J call TRBJ2-3; 8 bases line up with TRBD2. Sequencing was performed on peripheral blood. The receptor's source is a woman in her 30s with active or convalescent COVID-19. CDR3 region: CASSLAGTRHTDTQYF. CDR3 coding DNA: TGTGCCAGCAGTTTAGCCGGGACTAGACACACAGATACGCAGTATTTT.